This T cell receptor beta chain emerged from a study of shared clonotypes between healthy human individuals. Study information: The composition of the donors was two women and a few men aged 18 to 49. Study results and limitations: Clonotype sharing among the donors was expected to vary with sequencing depth.

The donors were all Caucasian adults (living in Nashville, Tennessee). The CDR3 has 12 amino acids. CDR1 is LNHDA, CDR2 SQIVND, per germline (reference sequence). V lost 5 bases to trimming and J lost 4 bases, with 8 bases between them. This clone was counted between two and nine times. Antigen: not known. Template amounts of around 310 ng DNA, 30,000 or so T cell genomes, were employed in unsorted PBMC replicate PCRs. Method: immunoSEQ multiplex PCR; TCRdb's copy keeps in-frame clones and lacks some. The table records approximately 510,000 clones, around 79% of them present only once. The sequenced material came from PBMCs. This receptor was identified in a woman aged 35 to 49 in good health. Some clones in this sample may be carry-over from other donors' samples. The chain joins TRBV19 to TRBJ1-2; D is unclear. The CDR3 region is CASSARGYGYTF. CDR3 coding DNA: TGTGCCAGTAGTGCTCGGGGCTATGGCTACACCTTC.